These 6 T cell receptor beta chains were all obtained from the same sample, sequenced in a study of blood T cell repertoires in COVID-19 (dated by TCRdb to 2018 to 2021). The library was built by means of the immunoSEQ multiplex PCR assay. Drawn from immuneACCESS, this table holds only the in-frame rearrangements with V and J called that TCRdb kept. Clones are partly lost; checked studies trace under half to an unresolved V gene and leave the rest unexplained. The sample includes 55,000 or so clones, with approximately 79% observed a single time. Under 4% of the sample is in the top ten clones. The source material was peripheral blood. The receptor source for this set is a man aged 60 to 75 with acute or convalescent COVID-19.

This chain uses TRBV7-2 with TRBJ2-5; 15 nucleotides align to TRBD2. The CDR3 extends over 16 amino acids. Per germline, CDR1 SGHTA and CDR2 FQGNSA. With 5 bases clipped from V and 6 bases from J, the junction kept 7 bases outside the gene matches. As DNA, the CDR3 is TGTGCCAGCAGCCTCCGGACTAGCGGGGGGGCGAAGACCCAGTACTTC. This encodes CASSLRTSGGAKTQYF.

This chain joins TRBV27 and TRBJ1-2, with TRBD1 identical over 8 bases. Germline trimming cut 0 bases from V and 2 bases from J; bases unmatched to any gene: 5. CDR1 is MNHEY, CDR2 SMNVEV, per germline (reference sequence). The CDR3 extends over 16 amino acids. CDR3 protein: CASSLSGQGRNYGYTF. CDR3 DNA sequence: TGTGCCAGCAGTTTATCCGGACAGGGCAGAAACTATGGCTACACCTTC.

This clone occurred once. The chain carries TRBV5-1 and TRBJ2-7; 8 positions match TRBD1. The CDR3 totals 13 residues. Trimming took 6 bases from V and 5 from J; bases not matched to a gene: 7. The germline gives CDR1 SGHRS, CDR2 YFSETQ. The CDR3 DNA is TGCGCCAGCAACGCTGGACAGGGAGACGAGCAGTACTTC. This sequence encodes CASNAGQGDEQYF. Supplemented by reference TRBV5-1 and TRBJ2-7, the full variable domain reads KAGVTQTPRYLIKTRGQQVTLSCSPISGHRSVSWYQQTPGQGLQFLFEYFSETQRNKGNFPGRFSGRQFSNSRSEMNVSTLELGDSALYLCASNAGQGDEQYFGPGTRLTVT.

The chain uses TRBV5-1 and TRBJ2-5; D might be TRBD1 (5 bases). V lost 0 bases to trimming and J lost 9 bases, with 15 bases between them. Germline-derived CDR1 and CDR2 are SGHRS and YFSETQ. This CDR3 is 14 amino acids long. CDR3 coding DNA: TGCGCCAGCAGCTTGGATCCAGGGTCGGACCCCCAGTACTTC. It translates to CASSLDPGSDPQYF.

This clone was recorded at least ten times. The chain combines TRBV29-1 with TRBJ2-2; no clear D gene. Germline V lookup: CDR1 SQVTM, CDR2 ANQGSEA. Trimming shortened V by 4 bases and J by 7 bases, and 13 bases separated the two germline ends. This CDR3 spans 13 amino acids. The CDR3, as DNA: TGCAGCGTTGGCACGAGGATTAGCGGGGAGCTGTTTTTT. This encodes CSVGTRISGELFF.

The chain is built from TRBV7-6 and TRBJ1-6, with D unclear. CDR1 and CDR2 (germline): SGHVS, FNYEAQ. The CDR3 totals 16 residues. Trimming removed 1 base at V and 10 bases at J, with 17 bases between. Here the CDR3 reads CASSLGSGGEKSPLHF. For the CDR3, the DNA is TGTGCCAGCAGCTTAGGGAGTGGCGGGGAAAAGTCACCCCTCCACTTT.